These 27 T cell receptor beta chains were sequenced from one sample in a study of long-term antiretroviral therapy in people with HIV. An immunoSEQ assay, version v3.0, was performed at survey level. The method was immunoSEQ multiplex PCR; TCRdb's version includes in-frame clones alone and lacks a portion of them. The data contain about 16,000 clones, 85% to 90% of them seen just once; the ten biggest clones take up roughly 12%. This specimen consisted of unsorted PBMCs, obtained 6.9 years after starting antiretroviral therapy. These receptors all stem from a middle-aged man with HIV.

This chain uses TRBV6-6 with TRBJ2-3; possibly TRBD2 for D (6 bases). Per the germline V gene, CDR1 is MNHNY and CDR2 is SVGAGI (reference sequence). CDR3 length: 16 amino acids. V was shortened by 10 bases and J by 2 bases, with 22 bases between the two germline ends. The CDR3: CATISARGFFTDTQYF. CDR3 coding DNA: TGTGCCACCATTTCCGCGCGGGGATTTTTCACAGATACGCAGTATTTT.

The rearrangement uses TRBV5-6 and TRBJ2-7; no clear D gene. V dropped 2 bases and J dropped 6 bases, with 12 bases sitting between them. This CDR3 is built from 13 residues. In germline, CDR1 is SGHDT, CDR2 YYEEEE. CDR3 region: CASSLTAVGEQYF. Here the CDR3 DNA reads TGTGCCAGCAGCTTAACCGCGGTAGGCGAGCAGTACTTC.

This sequence joins TRBV19 and TRBJ1-4, with 7 positions matching TRBD1. This CDR3 contains 14 residues. V lost 2 bases, J lost 7 bases, and 4 bases stayed unmatched. Germline V gene sequence: CDR1 LNHDA, CDR2 SQIVND (reference sequence). Here the CDR3 reads CASSIRGRGEKLFF. The CDR3 nucleotides are TGTGCCAGTAGTATAAGGGGGCGCGGTGAAAAACTGTTTTTT.

The gene calls are TRBV7-9 and TRBJ1-5, with 7 positions matching TRBD1. The V gene end was trimmed by 8 bases and the J gene end by 2 bases; junction bases not matched to a gene: 0. The V gene's germline CDR1 is SEHNR and CDR2 FQNEAQ (reference sequence). The CDR3 has 12 residues. Here the CDR3 DNA reads TGTGCCAGCGGGACAGGCAATCAGCCCCAGCATTTT. The encoded protein is CASGTGNQPQHF.

V and J are TRBV9 and TRBJ1-4; D not certain. Trimming cost V 0 bases and J 6 bases, with 9 bases left between them. Germline assignment: CDR1 SGDLS and CDR2 YYNGEE. CDR3 length: 14 amino acids. CDR3 amino acids: CASSVGGRDEKLFF. The CDR3 nucleotides are TGTGCCAGCAGCGTAGGTGGGAGAGATGAAAAACTGTTTTTT.

The rearrangement uses TRBV27 and TRBJ1-2; 8 nucleotides align to TRBD1. This CDR3 region has 14 residues. CDR1 is MNHEY, CDR2 SMNVEV, per germline (reference sequence). Trimming removed 5 bases from V and 8 bases from J; junction bases left unmatched: 10. The CDR3 sequence: CASSLTDRGRGYTF. The CDR3 coding sequence is TGTGCCAGCAGTCTAACAGACAGGGGACGAGGCTACACCTTC.

The gene calls are TRBV7-3 and TRBJ2-5; D gene ambiguous. This CDR3 has 13 residues. Germline assignment: CDR1 SGHTA and CDR2 FQGTGA. Trimming left V 5 bases short and J 2 bases short, with 9 bases between. The chain's CDR3 is CASSLSLQETQYF. Written as DNA, the CDR3 is TGTGCCAGCAGCCTAAGCCTTCAAGAGACCCAGTACTTC.

This chain's CDR3 is CASSSRVDGYTF. The CDR3 DNA reads TGTGCCAGTAGTTCCAGGGTGGATGGCTACACCTTC. The genes are TRBV19 and TRBJ1-2; D possibly corresponds to TRBD1 (5 bases). The V gene's germline CDR1 is LNHDA and CDR2 SQIVND (reference sequence). With 5 bases removed from V and 6 bases from J, the gap between germline ends came to 10 bases. The CDR3 length is 12 residues. Combining the CDR3 with reference TRBV19 and TRBJ1-2 gives the whole variable domain DGGITQSPKYLFRKEGQNVTLSCEQNLNHDAMYWYRQDPGQGLRLIYYSQIVNDFQKGDIAEGYSVSREKKESFPLTVTSAQKNPTAFYLCASSSRVDGYTFGSGTRLTVV.

This sequence joins TRBV6-1 and TRBJ2-3; the D is unclear. Germline V lookup: CDR1 MNHNS, CDR2 SASEGT. This CDR3 is 14 amino acids long. Trimming took 3 bases from V and 5 from J, leaving 12 bases between them. The CDR3 DNA sequence: TGTGCCAGCAGTGACGGGCTATTCGGAGATACGCAGTATTTT. Translating gives CASSDGLFGDTQYF.

Written as DNA, the CDR3 is TGTGCCAGCAGCGTAGCTACCGGGGCCGCTAAGTCTAGCGGGAGGTACGGGGAGCTGTTTTTT. This encodes CASSVATGAAKSSGRYGELFF. The chain has TRBV9 and TRBJ2-2; 11 bases are shared with TRBD2. Germline CDR1 reads SGDLS; CDR2 reads YYNGEE. V was pared by 0 bases and J by 7 bases, with 20 bases of the junction left unmatched. This CDR3 contains 21 residues.

This chain uses TRBV11-3 with TRBJ2-7; 11 bases map to TRBD2. Germline loops: CDR1 SGHNT, CDR2 YENEEA. Trimming removed 2 bases from V and 0 bases from J; junction bases left unmatched: 0. The CDR3 is made up of 15 amino acids. CDR3 amino acids: CASSLTSGSSYEQYF. The CDR3 DNA follows: TGTGCCAGCAGCTTAACTAGCGGGAGCTCCTACGAGCAGTACTTC.

This sequence joins TRBV25-1 and TRBJ2-5, with unresolved D. V gave up 3 bases and J gave up 1 base, with 12 bases separating them. The germline V gene encodes CDR1 MGHDK and CDR2 SYGVNS. The CDR3 consists of 15 residues. CDR3 amino acids: CASSDQQRPQETQYF. The CDR3 region has the DNA TGTGCCAGCAGTGATCAACAACGGCCCCAAGAGACCCAGTACTTC.

The rearrangement joins TRBV30 to TRBJ2-7, with TRBD1 as a possible D gene (5 bases). This CDR3 has 15 amino acids. Per germline, CDR1 GTSNPN and CDR2 SVGIG (reference sequence). V lost 3 bases to trimming and J lost 3 bases, with 18 bases between them. DNA of the CDR3: TGTGCCTGGAGGGAACAGGTGCTCTTCAACTACGAGCAGTACTTC. Amino acid sequence: CAWREQVLFNYEQYF.

The CDR3 bases are TGTGCCAGCAGCATGTACGGACAGGGCTTGACTGAAGCTTTCTTT. This encodes CASSMYGQGLTEAFF. The chain links TRBV7-3 to TRBJ1-1, with 8 bases identical to TRBD1. J gave up 5 bases and V 5 bases, and 10 bases lay outside the gene matches. The CDR3 consists of 15 residues. CDR1 is SGHTA and CDR2 is FQGTGA in the germline V gene.

This clone appeared a single time. The chain carries TRBV6-6 and TRBJ1-5; D gene uncertain. The CDR3 is 16 residues long. Trimming removed 0 bases at V and 7 bases at J, with 16 bases between. CDR1 and CDR2 from the germline V gene are MNHNY and SVGAGI (reference sequence). CDR3 sequence: CASSYSPVWVGQPQHF. The CDR3 region has the DNA TGTGCCAGCAGTTACTCCCCTGTGTGGGTTGGACAGCCCCAGCATTTT.

The CDR3 region has the DNA TGCAGCGTTGATACCGGGACAGGGATCTACGAGCAGTACTTC. This codes for CSVDTGTGIYEQYF. The chain uses TRBV29-1 and TRBJ2-7; 9 bases line up with TRBD1. CDR1 SQVTM and CDR2 ANQGSEA come from the germline V gene. V was pared by 3 bases and J by 3 bases, with 6 bases of the junction left unmatched. The CDR3 runs to 14 residues.

By sample fraction, this clone is medium-sized. The V call is TRBV6-4, the J call TRBJ2-3; 7 bases map to TRBD1. V was clipped by 4 bases and J by 4 bases; unmatched bases: 5. Per the germline V gene, CDR1 is MRHNA and CDR2 is SNTAGT. CDR3 length: 14 residues. CDR3 bases: TGTGCCAGCAGTGGACAGGGTGGGCCAGATACGCAGTATTTT. Protein sequence: CASSGQGGPDTQYF.

The chain links TRBV28 to TRBJ2-7; 8 bases fit TRBD1. V lost 2 bases to trimming and J lost 0 bases; unmatched junction nucleotides: 9. The CDR3 length is 17 residues. Germline CDR1 is MDHEN and CDR2 is SYDVKM. The CDR3 protein is CASSLPTRTGSSYEQYF. The CDR3 DNA reads TGTGCCAGCAGTTTACCCACCCGGACAGGGAGCTCCTACGAGCAGTACTTC.

This sequence joins TRBV5-1 and TRBJ2-7, with 14 bases lining up with TRBD2. V was clipped by 0 bases and J by 6 bases; unmatched bases: 5. From germline, CDR1 is SGHRS and CDR2 YFSETQ. The CDR3 runs 16 residues. This chain's CDR3 is CASSLAGLAGGSEQYF. The CDR3 DNA is TGCGCCAGCAGCTTGGCCGGACTAGCGGGAGGATCCGAGCAGTACTTC.

The V call is TRBV28, the J call TRBJ1-5, with TRBD1 matching 7 bases. J lost 9 bases, V lost 8 bases, and 16 bases had no gene match. Germline values: CDR1 MDHEN, CDR2 SYDVKM. CDR3 length: 15 amino acids. CDR3 in amino acids: CASGSTGRQGLPQHF. The CDR3 DNA follows: TGTGCCAGCGGTAGCACAGGCCGACAGGGACTGCCCCAGCATTTT.

This clone was found once. This CDR3 reads CSGGRGTYEQYF. The CDR3 DNA is TGCAGCGGTGGGCGCGGGACCTACGAGCAGTACTTC. The rearrangement joins TRBV29-1 to TRBJ2-7, with a weak D call TRBD2 (6 bases). Germline V lookup: CDR1 SQVTM, CDR2 ANQGSEA. Deletions cut 7 bases from V and 2 bases from J, with 12 bases between. This CDR3 contains 12 residues.

This clone has just a few counts. The genes are TRBV19 and TRBJ2-3, with 11 bases identical to TRBD2. This CDR3 spans 16 amino acids. The J segment lost 3 bases and the V segment lost 6 bases, leaving 8 bases of the junction unmatched. Germline values: CDR1 LNHDA, CDR2 SQIVND (reference sequence). CDR3: CASSEPGLADTDTQYF. The CDR3 DNA sequence: TGTGCCAGTAGCGAACCGGGACTAGCGGATACAGATACGCAGTATTTT. Based on the CDR3 plus reference TRBV19 and TRBJ2-3, the full variable domain is DGGITQSPKYLFRKEGQNVTLSCEQNLNHDAMYWYRQDPGQGLRLIYYSQIVNDFQKGDIAEGYSVSREKKESFPLTVTSAQKNPTAFYLCASSEPGLADTDTQYFGPGTRLTVL.

The gene calls are TRBV28 and TRBJ2-7, with TRBD1 matching over 7 bases. Looked up from germline, CDR1 is MDHEN and CDR2 is SYDVKM. Trimming took 4 bases from V and 2 from J; bases not matched to a gene: 26. The CDR3 spans 21 residues. The CDR3 DNA sequence: TGTGCCAGCAGTTCCTCCGTTTATACAGGGGATAAGTCTCACGGAGCCTACGAGCAGTACTTC. This gives the protein CASSSSVYTGDKSHGAYEQYF.

Notes on this clone: The junction differs from germline at one of its ends, possibly a read error. The chain is built from TRBV7-7 and TRBJ2-3; TRBD2 aligns across 13 bases. This CDR3 contains 16 residues. From germline, CDR1 is SSHAT and CDR2 FNYEAQ (reference sequence). The CDR3 region has the DNA TGTGCTAGCAGCTTAGGACTAGCGGGAGTCGAAGATACGCAGTATTTT. Translation: CASSLGLAGVEDTQYF.

This rearrangement joins TRBV7-9 to TRBJ1-2; the D gene is possibly TRBD1 (5 bases). Germline V lookup: CDR1 SEHNR, CDR2 FQNEAQ (reference sequence). Trimming shortened V by 6 bases and J by 4 bases, and 12 bases separated the two germline ends. The CDR3 extends over 13 amino acids. The DNA for the CDR3 is TGTGCCAGCAGTAACCGACAGACCTATGGCTACACCTTC. Translated: CASSNRQTYGYTF.

V gene TRBV27 combines with J gene TRBJ2-6; 7 bases map to TRBD2. This CDR3 is 17 amino acids long. Germline CDR1 MNHEY, CDR2 SMNVEV (reference sequence). V lost 7 bases, J lost 0 bases, and 9 bases stayed unmatched. In nucleotides, the CDR3 is TGTGCCAGCACGGATGGGGGGGGGACCTCTGGGGCCAACGTCCTGACTTTC. This sequence encodes CASTDGGGTSGANVLTF.

The chain couples TRBV6-1 to TRBJ1-1; TRBD1 agrees at 7 bases. The germline V gene has CDR1 MNHNS and CDR2 SASEGT. With 3 bases clipped from V and 5 bases from J, the junction kept 9 bases outside the gene matches. The CDR3 is 15 amino acids. The CDR3 here is CASSERQGGKTEAFF. The CDR3 nucleotides read TGTGCCAGCAGTGAGCGACAGGGAGGGAAGACTGAAGCTTTCTTT.